This TCR beta chain was sequenced in a study of low-dose radiotherapy and immunotherapy resistance in tumors (dated by TCRdb to the early 2020s). Study-level background: In Cohort 1, each fraction delivered 0.5 Gy every 2 weeks, and the prescribed total PTV dose was 6.5 Gy. No randomization into treatment groups was done for the people taking part in the trial. Nivolumab and ipilimumab were both given intravenously, with nivolumab at a 240 mg flat dose every two weeks and ipilimumab at 1 mg/kg every six weeks. Patients in Cohort 2 were given 1 Gy per fraction every two weeks, for a total of 13 Gy across 26 weeks. Aspirin 300 mg was taken orally once daily by patients for four cycles, starting on cycle 1 day 1. The translational analysis covered eight patients: three from the first dose cohort and the first five from the second dose cohort. Cyclophosphamide 200 mg/m2 was administered intravenously every two weeks, one day before each radiation and immunotherapy administration.

To make first-strand cDNA, Superscript III was used along with a set of TRAV- and TRBV-specific primers so that both the TCRalpha and TCRbeta chains were covered. TCRs were amplified for 20 PCR cycles with Phusion, using a constant-region primer paired with the adapter attached to the V primers. The MessageAmp II aRNA Amplification Kit was used to amplify the isolated mRNA, with in vitro transcription run for 16 hours at 37 degrees C. The Dynabeads mRNA DIRECT Purification Kit was used to isolate the mRNA for TCR sequencing. Indexed Illumina adapters were added in a second Phusion PCR of around 27 cycles, and the PCR products were purified with AMPure XP beads. Deep sequencing of the TCRalpha and TCRbeta libraries was carried out on an Illumina MiniSeq instrument. Per the source publication's procedure: Custom Perl scripts were used to pool TCR sequences that encoded the same protein, to remove out-of-frame sequences, and to calculate the abundance of each clonotype. Any TCR sequence backed by just one read was left out of the analysis. Shannon entropy, Gini index, clonality, richness, and the frequency of TCRs shared between repertoires were included as repertoire metrics. The public sequencing data were trimmed at Q25 with fastp and processed into clonotypes with MiXCR by TCRdb, which kept only in-frame beta chains. Identical CDR3 protein sequences are pooled into one entry, listed with their most common genes and DNA. The V and J calls were determined by TCRdb, not by the authors. Within this sample are tens of thousands of distinct CDR3 sequences, with under 9.5% of them counted one time only. 0.8% to 1.3% of the sample is held by the ten biggest clonotypes.

This clonotype was counted many times. Its specific antigen is unknown. Base quality data are lacking; no much larger clone is found one base away. V is clipped by 6 bases and J by 7 bases, and the sequence between their germline boundaries is 11 bases long. According to the germline V gene, CDR1 reads MDHEN and CDR2 reads SYDVKM. The CDR3 measures 12 amino acids from cysteine to phenylalanine. Of all the DNA, just the CDR3 is kept, 36 bases in frame from base 1. Interpreted using the paper, the time point label stands for: before trial treatment. The donors took part in RACIN, a single-arm, phase I, dose-escalation trial that combined nivolumab, ipilimumab, aspirin, low-dose cyclophosphamide and low-dose radiotherapy. Patients were eligible if they had advanced solid tumors that were TIL-negative.

The sequenced sample was PBMCs, obtained before treatment. The clonotype comes from a male donor with prostate cancer. The chain is made from TRBV28 and TRBJ2-3; perhaps TRBD1 is the D gene, with 5 bases matching. At the DNA level, the sequence is TGTGCCAGCAGCCTTGACAGTTATACGCAGTATTTT. The encoded protein is CASSLDSYTQYF.